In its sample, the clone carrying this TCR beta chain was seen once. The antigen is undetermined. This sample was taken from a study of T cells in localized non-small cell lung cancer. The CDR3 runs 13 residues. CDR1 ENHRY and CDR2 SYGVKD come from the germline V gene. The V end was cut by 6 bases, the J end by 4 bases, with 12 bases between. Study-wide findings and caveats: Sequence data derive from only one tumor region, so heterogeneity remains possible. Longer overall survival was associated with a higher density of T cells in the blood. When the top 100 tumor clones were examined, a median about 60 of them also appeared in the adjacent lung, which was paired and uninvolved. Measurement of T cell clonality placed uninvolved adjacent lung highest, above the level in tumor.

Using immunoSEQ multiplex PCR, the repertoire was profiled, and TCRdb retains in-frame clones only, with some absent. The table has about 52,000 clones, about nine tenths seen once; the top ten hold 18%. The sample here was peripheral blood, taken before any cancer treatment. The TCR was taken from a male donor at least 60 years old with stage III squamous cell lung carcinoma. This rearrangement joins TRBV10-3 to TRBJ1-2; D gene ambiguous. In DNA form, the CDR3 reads TGTGCCATCAGGGCCGGGAACCTCTATGGCTACACCTTC. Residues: CAIRAGNLYGYTF.